The rows below give T cell receptor beta chains drawn from one sample of a study of blood T cell repertoires in COVID-19. Assay: immunoSEQ multiplex PCR; the TCRdb copy retains only in-frame clones and omits some. The sample comprises about 210,000 clones, around 86% of which are singletons, and approximately 9% rests with the top ten. The sample was PBMCs or T cells enriched from blood (not recorded which). Every receptor here comes from a woman between 50 and 59 years old with acute COVID-19. Both conserved end residues are part of each CDR3. Each record gives: clone size, V gene, J gene, D gene, CDR3 DNA, CDR3 protein. D genes are given only for firm matches. Clone size appears in some rows only: once, few, many, or a class for an expanded clone.

-	TRBV7-2	TRBJ2-2	TRBD1	TGTGCCAGCAGCTTAACAGGGGGGACCGGGGAGCTGTTTTTT	CASSLTGGTGELFF
few	TRBV5-1	TRBJ1-1	-	TGCGCCAGCACCCCAGGGGTGAACACTGAAGCTTTCTTT	CASTPGVNTEAFF
-	TRBV3-1/TRBV3-2	TRBJ2-1	TRBD2	TGTGCCAGCAGCCAAGAATGGGGGAGCGGGAGGGCCTTAGGAAATGAGCAGTTCTTC	CASSQEWGSGRALGNEQFF
-	TRBV6-5	TRBJ2-1	TRBD2	TGTGCCAGCAGGATAGCGGGGGGGCCTGCCAATGAGCAGTTCTTC	CASRIAGGPANEQFF
-	TRBV28	TRBJ1-2	-	TGTGCCAGCAGCCGACTGATGGACTATGGCTACACCTTC	CASSRLMDYGYTF
-	TRBV30	TRBJ2-7	TRBD2	TGTGCCTGGAGTCCGACTAGCGGGATCTCCTACGAGCAGTACTTC	CAWSPTSGISYEQYF
once	TRBV11-2	TRBJ2-2	-	TGTGCCAGCGCCTCAGCCGGGGAGCTGTTTTTT	CASASAGELFF
-	TRBV18	TRBJ1-6	-	TGTGCCAGCTCACCCCGACAGCTTAGCTCCTATAATTCACCCCTCCACTTT	CASSPRQLSSYNSPLHF
once	TRBV25-1	TRBJ1-5	-	TGTGCCAGCAGTGACGGGGGGCCCAATCAGCCCCAGCATTTT	CASSDGGPNQPQHF
once	TRBV15	TRBJ2-7	-	TGTGCCACCAGCAGATGGAGCAGCTACGAGCAGTACTTC	CATSRWSSYEQYF
-	TRBV28	TRBJ2-7	TRBD1	TGTGCCAGCAGTTTAGGGGTCCTCCGGGACAGGGACTACGAGCAGTACTTC	CASSLGVLRDRDYEQYF
-	TRBV5-6	TRBJ2-7	-	TGTGCCAGCAGCTCCGGCTACGAGCAGTACTTC	CASSSGYEQYF
-	TRBV5-1	TRBJ1-3	-	TGCGCCAGCAGCCCGGACACCTCTGGAAACACCATATATTTT	CASSPDTSGNTIYF
-	TRBV11-3	TRBJ2-3	TRBD2	TGTGCCAGCAGCTCGGGACTAGGGGATACGCAGTATTTT	CASSSGLGDTQYF
-	TRBV5-1	TRBJ2-1	TRBD1	TGCGCCAGCAGCTACGAACAGGGGAGTAAGTTCTTC	CASSYEQGSKFF
-	TRBV10-1	TRBJ1-1	-	TGCGCCAGCAGTGGCCTAGTCAAGAACACTGAAGCTTTCTTT	CASSGLVKNTEAFF
-	TRBV3-1/TRBV3-2	TRBJ2-1	TRBD2	TGTGCCAGCAGCCCTTTAGCGGGAGGTCCGGCCAATGAGCAGTTCTTC	CASSPLAGGPANEQFF
few	TRBV5-1	TRBJ1-2	TRBD1	TGCGCCAGCAGCTTGTTCCCAGGGGGGACCTATGGCTACACCTTC	CASSLFPGGTYGYTF
-	TRBV21-1	TRBJ1-1	-	TGTGCCAGCATTATAAGGGAGGACACTGAAGCTTTCTTT	CASIIREDTEAFF
few	TRBV6-1	TRBJ1-5	TRBD1	TGTGCCAGCAGTGACCGGGACAGGGGGCTGCAGCCCCAGCATTTT	CASSDRDRGLQPQHF
-	TRBV28	TRBJ2-6	-	TGTGCCAGCAGTAGGGGGGGGACCGGGGCCAACGTCCTGACTTTC	CASSRGGTGANVLTF
-	TRBV5-1	TRBJ2-1	TRBD2	TGCGCCAGCAGCTCCCATGGATCTCTAGCGGGAGGCTACAATGAGCAGTTCTTC	CASSSHGSLAGGYNEQFF
once	TRBV7-9	TRBJ1-1	-	TGTGCCAGCAGCTTAGCAGGAGGGAGGAACACTGAAGCTTTCTTT	CASSLAGGRNTEAFF
-	TRBV4-1	TRBJ1-6	-	TGCGCCAGCAGCCAAGGACTAGGGTTCAATTCACCCCTCCACTTT	CASSQGLGFNSPLHF
-	TRBV7-8	TRBJ2-7	TRBD1	TGTGCCAGCAGCTGGACAGGGTCCTACGAGCAGTACTTC	CASSWTGSYEQYF
few	TRBV19	TRBJ1-4	-	TGTGCCAGCCGACAGTCGGGGGGCTCTGCAACTAATGAAAAACTGTTTTTT	CASRQSGGSATNEKLFF
-	TRBV7-6	TRBJ2-4	-	TGTGCCAGCAGCTTGGGGGCTAGCGGCTCTGGGGGAAACATTCAGTACTTC	CASSLGASGSGGNIQYF
-	TRBV18	TRBJ2-7	-	TGTGCCAGCTCTCCTTCCGGGACATCTCAATACGAGCAGTACTTC	CASSPSGTSQYEQYF
once	TRBV7-2	TRBJ2-7	TRBD2	TGTGCCAGCAGCTTACCGACTAGCGGGACCTCCTACGAGCAGTACTTC	CASSLPTSGTSYEQYF